The T cell receptor beta chain described here comes from a study of cytomegalovirus exposure and HLA in healthy donors. The PCR ran on 60 Vbeta and 13 Jbeta primers. TCRdb keeps only in-frame clones here, not all; method: immunoSEQ multiplex PCR. The repertoire holds 90,000 to 130,000 clones, with around three quarters as singletons. V was trimmed by 7 bases and J by 1 base, leaving 10 bases between them. The germline CDR1 and CDR2 sequences are SNHLY and FYNNEI. CDR3 length: 14 amino acids. Sequencing was performed on PBMCs. The V gene is TRBV2, the J gene TRBJ1-4; D might be TRBD1 (6 bases). The sequence was obtained from a woman aged 25 to 39 in good health and CMV-seronegative. The CDR3 DNA reads TGTGCCAGCAAAGGGACATTAACTAATGAAAAACTGTTTTTT. Protein product: CASKGTLTNEKLFF.